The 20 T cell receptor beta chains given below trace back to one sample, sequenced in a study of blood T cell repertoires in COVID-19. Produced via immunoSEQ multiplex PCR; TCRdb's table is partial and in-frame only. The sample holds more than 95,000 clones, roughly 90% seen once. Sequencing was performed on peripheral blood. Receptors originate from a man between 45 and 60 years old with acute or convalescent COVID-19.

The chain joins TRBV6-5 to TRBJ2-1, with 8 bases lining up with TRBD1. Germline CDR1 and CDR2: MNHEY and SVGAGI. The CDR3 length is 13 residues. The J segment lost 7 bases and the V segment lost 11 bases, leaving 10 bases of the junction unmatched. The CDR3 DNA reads TGTGCCTCTGAGGACAGGGTTTGGAATGAGCAGTTCTTC. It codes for CASEDRVWNEQFF.

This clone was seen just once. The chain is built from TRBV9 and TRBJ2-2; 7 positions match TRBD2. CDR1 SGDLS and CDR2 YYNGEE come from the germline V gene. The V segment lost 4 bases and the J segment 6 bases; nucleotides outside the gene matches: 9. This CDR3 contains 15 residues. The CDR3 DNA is TGTGCCAGCAGCCCCAGTGTAGGGAGGGCCGGGGAGCTGTTTTTT. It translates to CASSPSVGRAGELFF.

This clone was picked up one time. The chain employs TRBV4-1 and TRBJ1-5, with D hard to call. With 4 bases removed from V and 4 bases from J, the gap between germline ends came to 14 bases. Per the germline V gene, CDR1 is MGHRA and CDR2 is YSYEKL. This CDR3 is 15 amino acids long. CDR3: CASSPLAGGNQPQHF. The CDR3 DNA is TGCGCCAGCAGCCCCCTAGCCGGAGGGAATCAGCCCCAGCATTTT.

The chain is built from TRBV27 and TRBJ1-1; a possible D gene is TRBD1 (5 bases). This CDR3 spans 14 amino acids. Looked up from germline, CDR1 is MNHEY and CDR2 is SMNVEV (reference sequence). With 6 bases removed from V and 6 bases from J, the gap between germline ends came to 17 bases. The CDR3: CASRSTGGKAEAFF. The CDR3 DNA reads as TGTGCCAGCAGGTCTACAGGTGGCAAGGCTGAAGCTTTCTTT.

This chain's CDR3 is CASSDYGTAGANVLTF. CDR3 DNA: TGTGCCAGCAGTGACTACGGGACAGCTGGGGCCAACGTCCTGACTTTC. This chain uses TRBV6-4 with TRBJ2-6; 7 bases line up with TRBD1. The germline CDR1 and CDR2 sequences are MRHNA and SNTAGT. The CDR3 extends over 16 amino acids. J was trimmed by 2 bases and V by 1 base; bases with no gene match: 2.

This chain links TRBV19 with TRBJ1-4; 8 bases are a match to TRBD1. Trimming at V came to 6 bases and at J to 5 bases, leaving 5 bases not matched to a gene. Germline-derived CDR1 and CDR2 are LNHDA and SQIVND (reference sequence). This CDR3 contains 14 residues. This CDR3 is CASSKGQGNEKLFF. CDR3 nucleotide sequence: TGTGCCAGTAGCAAAGGACAGGGAAATGAAAAACTGTTTTTT.

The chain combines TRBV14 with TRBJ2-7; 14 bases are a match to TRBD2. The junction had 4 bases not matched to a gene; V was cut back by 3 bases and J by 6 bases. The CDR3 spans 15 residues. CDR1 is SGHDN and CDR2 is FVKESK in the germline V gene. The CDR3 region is CASSQLTSGRGEQYF. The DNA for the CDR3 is TGTGCCAGCAGCCAGTTGACTAGCGGGAGGGGCGAGCAGTACTTC.

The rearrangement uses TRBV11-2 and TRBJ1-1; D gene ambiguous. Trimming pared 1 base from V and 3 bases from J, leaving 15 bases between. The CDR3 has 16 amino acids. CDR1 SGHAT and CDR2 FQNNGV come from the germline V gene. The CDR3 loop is CASSLARDKVHTEAFF. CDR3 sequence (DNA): TGTGCCAGCAGCTTAGCGCGTGACAAGGTCCACACTGAAGCTTTCTTT. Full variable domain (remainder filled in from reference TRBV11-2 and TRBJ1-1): EAGVAQSPRYKIIEKRQSVAFWCNPISGHATLYWYQQILGQGPKLLIQFQNNGVVDDSQLPKDRFSAERLKGVDSTLKIQPAKLEDSAVYLCASSLARDKVHTEAFFGQGTRLTVV.

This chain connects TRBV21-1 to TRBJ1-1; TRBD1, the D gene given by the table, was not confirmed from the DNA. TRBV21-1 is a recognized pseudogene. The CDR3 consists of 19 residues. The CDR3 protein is CASSPSWDTRGLMNTEAFF. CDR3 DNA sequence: TGTGCCAGCAGCCCCTCGTGGGACACCCGGGGCCTAATGAACACTGAAGCTTTCTTT.

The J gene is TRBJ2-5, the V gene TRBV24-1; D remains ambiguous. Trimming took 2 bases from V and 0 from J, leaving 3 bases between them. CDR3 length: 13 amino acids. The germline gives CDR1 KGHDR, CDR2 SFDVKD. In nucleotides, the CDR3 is TGTGCCACCAGTGATTCGTACCAAGAGACCCAGTACTTC. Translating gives CATSDSYQETQYF.

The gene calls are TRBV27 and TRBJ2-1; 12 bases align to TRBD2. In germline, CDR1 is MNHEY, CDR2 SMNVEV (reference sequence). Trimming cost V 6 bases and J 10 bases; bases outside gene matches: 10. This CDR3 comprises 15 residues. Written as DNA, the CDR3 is TGTGCCAGCAGCCAAGGACTAGCGGGATCCGAGGAGCAGTTCTTC. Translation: CASSQGLAGSEEQFF.

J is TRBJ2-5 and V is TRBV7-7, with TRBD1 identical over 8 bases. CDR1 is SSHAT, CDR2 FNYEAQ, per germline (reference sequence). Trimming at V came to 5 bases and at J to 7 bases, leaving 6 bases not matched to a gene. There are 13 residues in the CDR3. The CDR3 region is CASSQDRDGTQYF. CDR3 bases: TGTGCCAGCAGCCAGGACAGGGATGGGACCCAGTACTTC.

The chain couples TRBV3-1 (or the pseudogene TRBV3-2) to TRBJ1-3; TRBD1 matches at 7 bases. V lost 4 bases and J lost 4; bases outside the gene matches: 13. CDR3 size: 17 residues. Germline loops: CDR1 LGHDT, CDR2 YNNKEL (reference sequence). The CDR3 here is CASSPLQGQSAGNTIYF. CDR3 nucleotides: TGTGCCAGCAGCCCCCTCCAGGGACAGTCTGCGGGAAACACCATATATTTT.

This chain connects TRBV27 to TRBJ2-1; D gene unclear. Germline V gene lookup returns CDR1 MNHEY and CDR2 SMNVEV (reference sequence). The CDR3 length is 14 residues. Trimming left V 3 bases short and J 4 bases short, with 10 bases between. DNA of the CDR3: TGTGCCAGCAGTTTCCTAACCCGATACAATGAGCAGTTCTTC. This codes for CASSFLTRYNEQFF.

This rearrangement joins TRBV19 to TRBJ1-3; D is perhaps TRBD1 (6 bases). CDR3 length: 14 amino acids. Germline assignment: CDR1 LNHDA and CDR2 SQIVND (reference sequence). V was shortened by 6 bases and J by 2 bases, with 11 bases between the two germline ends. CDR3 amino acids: CASSSTGPGNTIYF. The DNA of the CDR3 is TGTGCCAGTAGCTCGACAGGCCCTGGAAACACCATATATTTT.

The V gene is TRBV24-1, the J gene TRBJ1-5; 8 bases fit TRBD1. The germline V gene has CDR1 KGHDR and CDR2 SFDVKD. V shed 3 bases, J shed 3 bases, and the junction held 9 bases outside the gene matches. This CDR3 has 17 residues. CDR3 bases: TGTGCCACCAGTGATAAGACCGGGACAGGACCCAATCAGCCCCAGCATTTT. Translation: CATSDKTGTGPNQPQHF.

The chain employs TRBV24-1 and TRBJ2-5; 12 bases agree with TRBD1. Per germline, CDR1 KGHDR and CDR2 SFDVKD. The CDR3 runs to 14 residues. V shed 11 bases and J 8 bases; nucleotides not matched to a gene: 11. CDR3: CAISAPGQGATQYF. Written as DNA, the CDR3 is TGTGCCATCTCCGCCCCGGGACAGGGGGCTACCCAGTACTTC.

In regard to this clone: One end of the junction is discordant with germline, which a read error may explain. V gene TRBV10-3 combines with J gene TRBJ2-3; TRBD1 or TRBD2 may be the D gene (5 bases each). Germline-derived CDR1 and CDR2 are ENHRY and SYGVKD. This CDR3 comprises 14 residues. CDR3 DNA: TGTGCCATGAGTGGGACGGGAAGCACAGATACGCAGTATTTT. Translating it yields CAMSGTGSTDTQYF.

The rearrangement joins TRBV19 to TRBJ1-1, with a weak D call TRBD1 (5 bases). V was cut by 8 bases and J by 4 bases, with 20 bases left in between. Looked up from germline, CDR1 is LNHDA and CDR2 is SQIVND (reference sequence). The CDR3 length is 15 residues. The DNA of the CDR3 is TGTGCCAGTCAATCGGGGGGGTTAGGAGGCACTGAAGCTTTCTTT. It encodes CASQSGGLGGTEAFF. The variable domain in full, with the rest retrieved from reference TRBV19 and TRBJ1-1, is DGGITQSPKYLFRKEGQNVTLSCEQNLNHDAMYWYRQDPGQGLRLIYYSQIVNDFQKGDIAEGYSVSREKKESFPLTVTSAQKNPTAFYLCASQSGGLGGTEAFFGQGTRLTVV.

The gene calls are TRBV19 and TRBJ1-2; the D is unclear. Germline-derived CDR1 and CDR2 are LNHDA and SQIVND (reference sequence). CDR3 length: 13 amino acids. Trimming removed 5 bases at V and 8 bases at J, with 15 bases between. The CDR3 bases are TGTGCCAGTAGTCCGGGTATCCGCTTCGGCTACACCTTC. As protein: CASSPGIRFGYTF.